This T cell receptor (beta chain) derives from a study of T cell responses to AZD1222 COVID-19 vaccine. Study results and caveats: Close to half of spike-specific TCRs reportedly recognize unmutated variant regions. Spike-wide coverage was observed for vaccine-associated CD4 TCRs, with dominant responses at 160-218 and 743-854. There were mostly white British donors and more females than males, and clonal diversity was possibly underestimated.

Deletions cut 5 bases from V and 3 bases from J, with 14 bases between. This CDR3 has 15 amino acids. Germline V gene data show CDR1 as SEHNR and CDR2 as FQNEAQ (reference sequence). Regarding this clone: What it binds is not known.

The repertoire was sequenced with immunoSEQ multiplex PCR; TCRdb's copy has only in-frame clones and lacks some. The table has around 110,000 clones, approximately 93% seen once; the top ten hold over 2.5%. V usage is TRBV7-9 and J usage is TRBJ1-5; D is possibly TRBD1 (6 bases). This TCR came from an adult in good health. The sample in question was peripheral blood, obtained on day 0 of AZD1222 vaccination. CDR3 DNA sequence: TGTGCCAGCAGCAGGGGGGGACCCGACAATCAGCCCCAGCATTTT. It encodes CASSRGGPDNQPQHF. The variable domain in full, with the rest retrieved from reference TRBV7-9 and TRBJ1-5, is DTGVSQNPRHKITKRGQNVTFRCDPISEHNRLYWYRQTLGQGPEFLTYFQNEAQLEKSRLLSDRFSAERPKGSFSTLEIQRTEQGDSAMYLCASSRGGPDNQPQHFGDGTRLSIL.